This TCR beta chain appears in the sequencing data of a study of blood T cell repertoires in COVID-19. In the authors' methods: Estimated nucleated cell counts came from reference gene primer amplification. Here immunoSEQ multiplex PCR was the method, and the copy in TCRdb shows in-frame clones only, minus some. V, J and clone size reflect that table, while D and trimming were determined from the DNA. The repertoire holds about 39,000 clones, around 83% seen once, with approximately 60% in the top ten. CDR1 is LNHDA and CDR2 is SQIVND in the germline V gene (reference sequence). This CDR3 contains 14 residues. J was trimmed by 2 bases and V by 5 bases; bases with no gene match: 3.

This TCR was recovered from a man between 65 and 85 years old with acute or convalescent COVID-19. This chain links TRBV19 with TRBJ2-7; TRBD1 agrees at 10 bases. The sample comprised peripheral blood. CDR3 amino acids: CASSLGQGPYEQYF. CDR3 bases: TGTGCCAGTAGTTTGGGACAGGGGCCCTACGAGCAGTACTTC.